A single sample gave rise to the 26 T cell receptor beta chains below, sequenced in a study of CXCR3-negative and CXCR3-positive naive CD8 T cells. Notes on the study in general: More hydrophobic TRB CDR3s occurred in CXCR3-positive than in CXCR3-negative naive cells.

cDNA libraries for TRB were generated by 5' RACE incorporating UMI labels. TCRdb reprocessed the 5' RACE reads and keeps a single row for each CDR3 protein, giving no DNA. The sample has over 100,000 distinct CDR3 sequences, and its top ten clones hold around 0.35%. No antigens are known for them. Sequencing was carried out using naive CXCR3+ CD8+ T cells from blood. Subset meaning: CD45RO-CCR7+CD27+CD95- naive CD8+ T cells expressing CXCR3 (TNR3+). Receptor source: a human donor in good health. Some clones in this sample may be carry-over from other donors' samples.

The chain employs TRBV14 and TRBJ1-2. The length of the CDR3 is 14 residues. The germline V gene has CDR1 SGHDN and CDR2 FVKESK. The CDR3 protein is CASSQDWTDYGYTF.

The chain combines TRBV7-9 with TRBJ2-5; TCRdb calls TRBD1, which cannot be checked without DNA. The CDR3 runs 14 residues. The germline V gene encodes CDR1 SEHNR and CDR2 FQNEAQ (reference sequence). CDR3 region: CASSDRGPQETQYF.

The V gene is TRBV28, the J gene TRBJ2-2; TCRdb indicates TRBD1, and absent DNA this call remains unverified. Germline loops: CDR1 MDHEN, CDR2 SYDVKM. The CDR3 is 13 residues long. CDR3 amino acids: CASSPRQGVALFF.

This chain connects TRBV28 to TRBJ2-7; TCRdb names TRBD2, which stays unverified in the absence of DNA. The germline gives CDR1 MDHEN, CDR2 SYDVKM. This CDR3 has 18 residues. CDR3 residues: CASTPAVAGVDNPYEQYF.

This sequence joins TRBV28 and TRBJ2-2; TCRdb lists TRBD1, though no DNA is available to test this call. CDR1 MDHEN and CDR2 SYDVKM come from the germline V gene. This CDR3 is built from 13 residues. The chain's CDR3 is CASSLRGAGELFF. The variable domain in full, completed from reference TRBV28 and TRBJ2-2, reads DVKVTQSSRYLVKRTGEKVFLECVQDMDHENMFWYRQDPGLGLRLIYFSYDVKMKEKGDIPEGYSVSREKKERFSLILESASTNQTSMYLCASSLRGAGELFFGEGSRLTVL.

This chain links TRBV29-1 with TRBJ2-7; TCRdb's D gene call, TRBD1, goes unchecked for lack of DNA. CDR3 size: 14 residues. Germline CDR1 and CDR2: SQVTM and ANQGSEA. CDR3: CSVIRGQRSYEQYF.

J is TRBJ2-7 and V is TRBV7-9. The CDR3 is 11 amino acids. Germline V lookup: CDR1 SEHNR, CDR2 FQNEAQ (reference sequence). This chain's CDR3 is CASSLDYEQYF. Using reference TRBV7-9 and TRBJ2-7 for the parts outside the CDR3, the full variable domain is DTGVSQNPRHKITKRGQNVTFRCDPISEHNRLYWYRQTLGQGPEFLTYFQNEAQLEKSRLLSDRFSAERPKGSFSTLEIQRTEQGDSAMYLCASSLDYEQYFGPGTRLTVT.

The chain has TRBV7-9 and TRBJ1-2. Germline CDR1 is SEHNR and CDR2 is FQNEAQ (reference sequence). The length of the CDR3 is 14 residues. CDR3 sequence reads: CASSVGDLNYGYTF.

CDR3 sequence: CASRARQGLYTEAFF. The chain carries TRBV28 and TRBJ1-1; the D call of TRBD1 rests on TCRdb alone, since no DNA is present to check it. The CDR3 loop spans 15 amino acids. Germline loops: CDR1 MDHEN, CDR2 SYDVKM. The full variable domain, completed using reference TRBV28 and TRBJ1-1, is DVKVTQSSRYLVKRTGEKVFLECVQDMDHENMFWYRQDPGLGLRLIYFSYDVKMKEKGDIPEGYSVSREKKERFSLILESASTNQTSMYLCASRARQGLYTEAFFGQGTRLTVV.

This chain joins TRBV12-3 or TRBV12-4 and TRBJ2-3; TCRdb selects TRBD2, and the lack of DNA leaves this call unchecked. CDR3 length: 15 amino acids. CDR3 residues: CASSPFGGGTDTQYF.

The chain recombines TRBV6-2 or TRBV6-3 with TRBJ2-5; there is no DNA to check the TCRdb D call of TRBD2. Germline CDR1 reads MNHEY; CDR2 reads SVGEGT. This CDR3 is built from 15 residues. CDR3 loop: CASSSQRGLQETQYF.

The chain joins TRBV9 to TRBJ1-1. Germline V lookup: CDR1 SGDLS, CDR2 YYNGEE. The CDR3 loop spans 14 amino acids. CDR3 region: CASSVGQMNTEAFF. The full variable domain, its missing parts supplied by reference TRBV9 and TRBJ1-1, is DSGVTQTPKHLITATGQRVTLRCSPRSGDLSVYWYQQSLDQGLQFLIQYYNGEERAKGNILERFSAQQFPDLHSELNLSSLELGDSALYFCASSVGQMNTEAFFGQGTRLTVV.

The J gene is TRBJ2-7, the V gene TRBV12-3 or TRBV12-4; TCRdb proposes TRBD1, but this gene call is untestable without DNA. The CDR3 is made up of 16 amino acids. CDR3 in amino acids: CASSLETGQGSYEQYF.

The gene calls are TRBV3-1 and TRBJ2-7; absent DNA, TCRdb's TRBD1 call cannot be checked. The length of the CDR3 is 17 residues. Germline V lookup: CDR1 LGHDT, CDR2 YNNKEL (reference sequence). The CDR3 protein is CASSQEGGGWASYEQYF.

The chain links TRBV6-5 to TRBJ1-4; there is no DNA to check the TCRdb D call of TRBD1. Germline CDR1 MNHEY, CDR2 SVGAGI. The CDR3 runs 14 residues. The CDR3 spells CASGRGGRKEKLFF.

The chain links TRBV7-2 to TRBJ2-7; no DNA is available, so the TRBD2 call from TCRdb remains unchecked. CDR1 is SGHTA and CDR2 is FQGNSA in the germline V gene. The CDR3 totals 17 residues. This CDR3 reads CASSFPRGRTYSYEQYF.

The chain joins TRBV29-1 to TRBJ2-4; TCRdb outputs TRBD1, but without DNA this stays unchecked. Germline CDR1 SQVTM, CDR2 ANQGSEA. The CDR3 runs 12 residues. The chain's CDR3 is CSVRQGWDIQYF.

This rearrangement joins TRBV7-9 to TRBJ1-4. Germline values: CDR1 SEHNR, CDR2 FQNEAQ (reference sequence). The CDR3 totals 13 residues. Here the CDR3 reads CASSLETNEKLFF.

The V gene is TRBV5-1, the J gene TRBJ1-6. The germline V gene has CDR1 SGHRS and CDR2 YFSETQ. This CDR3 has 16 residues. The CDR3 reads CASSLDRTTYNSPLHF. Based on the CDR3 plus reference TRBV5-1 and TRBJ1-6, the full variable domain is KAGVTQTPRYLIKTRGQQVTLSCSPISGHRSVSWYQQTPGQGLQFLFEYFSETQRNKGNFPGRFSGRQFSNSRSEMNVSTLELGDSALYLCASSLDRTTYNSPLHFGNGTRLTVT.

This chain links TRBV6-1 with TRBJ2-3; as DNA is missing, the TRBD2 call by TCRdb cannot be tested. Germline V CDR1 and CDR2: MNHNS, SASEGT. The CDR3 runs to 13 residues. This CDR3 reads CASSGPNTDTQYF.

This chain links TRBV7-8 with TRBJ2-7; TCRdb selects TRBD1, and the lack of DNA leaves this call unchecked. Per germline, CDR1 SGHVS and CDR2 FQNEAQ. This CDR3 region has 15 residues. This CDR3 reads CASSLVPRGRDEQYF.

The J gene is TRBJ2-5, the V gene TRBV23-1; TCRdb calls TRBD2, which cannot be checked without DNA. TRBV23-1 qualifies as an ORF whose function is uncertain. The CDR3 totals 16 residues. CDR3 amino acids: CASSQSNGGGRETQYF.

CDR3 in amino acids: CASSRDNYGYTF. This rearrangement joins TRBV28 to TRBJ1-2; TCRdb gives TRBD1 as the D gene, but with no DNA this cannot be confirmed. Germline lookup yields CDR1 MDHEN and CDR2 SYDVKM. The CDR3 length is 12 residues.

V is TRBV2 and J is TRBJ1-1; TCRdb's D gene call, TRBD1, goes unchecked for lack of DNA. The germline CDR1 and CDR2 sequences are SNHLY and FYNNEI. This CDR3 comprises 15 residues. This CDR3 is CASTGNRGDDTEAFF.

This sequence joins TRBV20-1 and TRBJ2-1. Germline assignment: CDR1 DFQATT and CDR2 SNEGSKA (reference sequence). CDR3 size: 12 residues. The chain's CDR3 is CSARELENEQFF.

V is TRBV28 and J is TRBJ2-7; TCRdb picks TRBD2, but there is no DNA to check that call. This CDR3 has 16 amino acids. The germline V gene has CDR1 MDHEN and CDR2 SYDVKM. CDR3 residues: CASSHGLAGGNYEQYF. Based on the CDR3 plus reference TRBV28 and TRBJ2-7, the full variable domain is DVKVTQSSRYLVKRTGEKVFLECVQDMDHENMFWYRQDPGLGLRLIYFSYDVKMKEKGDIPEGYSVSREKKERFSLILESASTNQTSMYLCASSHGLAGGNYEQYFGPGTRLTVT.